This T cell receptor beta chain was retrieved from a study of shared clonotypes between healthy human individuals. Each cell subset's genomic DNA was divided evenly among several immunoSEQ plates. Assay: immunoSEQ multiplex PCR; the TCRdb copy retains only in-frame clones and omits some. The sample contains about 1.1 million clones, about four fifths of which appear only once. All donors were healthy HIV-negative adults lacking recent acute infections or vaccinations. A split of CD4+ cells into CD45RA+ naive and CD45RA-negative memory subsets was performed. The V gene lost 3 bases and the J gene lost 5 bases, with 8 bases spanning the gap. The germline V gene has CDR1 SGHDT and CDR2 YYEEEE. The CDR3 length is 12 residues.

This clonotype originated in a man younger than 30 in good health. Some clones in this sample may be carry-over from other donors' samples. V usage is TRBV5-6 and J usage is TRBJ2-5; D not resolved. Sequenced sample: memory CD4+ T cells from PBMCs. The subset is: CD45RA-negative fraction. For the CDR3, the DNA is TGTGCCAGCAGCTCGAATTGGGAGACCCAGTACTTC. Protein sequence: CASSSNWETQYF.